The subject of this entry is one T cell receptor (beta chain). Produced via immunoSEQ multiplex PCR; TCRdb's table is partial and in-frame only. The repertoire consists of over 120,000 clones, with about 94% occurring once and the leading ten covering about 1.7%. These data belong to a study of cytomegalovirus exposure and HLA in healthy donors. In the study overall: The approximately 110 validation repertoires, a later analysis reported, used the same platform as the roughly 660 repertoires from the first cohort.

The CDR3 runs 14 residues. The chain joins TRBV1 to TRBJ2-1; TRBD2, the table's D call, was not compared with the DNA. TRBV1 is designated a pseudogene. The sequence was obtained from a man younger than 30 in good health and CMV-seropositive. Source material: PBMCs. DNA for the CDR3: TGCACCATCGTAGCGGGAGACTCCTACAATGAGCAGTTCTTC. Protein product: CTIVAGDSYNEQFF.